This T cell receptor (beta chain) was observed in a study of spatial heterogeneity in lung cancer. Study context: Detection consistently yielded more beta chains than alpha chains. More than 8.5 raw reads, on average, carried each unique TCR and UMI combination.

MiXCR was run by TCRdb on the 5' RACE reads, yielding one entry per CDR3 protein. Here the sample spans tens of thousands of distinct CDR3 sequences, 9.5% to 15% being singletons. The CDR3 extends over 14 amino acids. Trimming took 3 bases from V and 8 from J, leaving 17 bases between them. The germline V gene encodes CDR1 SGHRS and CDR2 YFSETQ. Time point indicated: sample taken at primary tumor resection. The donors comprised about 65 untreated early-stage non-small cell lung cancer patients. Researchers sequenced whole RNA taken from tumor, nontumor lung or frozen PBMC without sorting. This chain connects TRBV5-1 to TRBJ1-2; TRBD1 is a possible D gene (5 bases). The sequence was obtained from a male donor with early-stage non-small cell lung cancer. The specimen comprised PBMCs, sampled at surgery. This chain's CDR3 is CASSSGTLGGGYTF. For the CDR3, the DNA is TGCGCCAGCAGCTCCGGGACTCTTGGAGGAGGCTACACCTTC. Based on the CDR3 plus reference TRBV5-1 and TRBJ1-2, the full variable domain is KAGVTQTPRYLIKTRGQQVTLSCSPISGHRSVSWYQQTPGQGLQFLFEYFSETQRNKGNFPGRFSGRQFSNSRSEMNVSTLELGDSALYLCASSSGTLGGGYTFGSGTRLTVV.